The T cell receptor beta chain described here comes from a study of PD-1 blockade in classical Hodgkin lymphoma. The study's findings and limits: Diversity similar to that of newly diagnosed patients was seen at baseline in complete responders.

The time point is: cycle 4 day 1 (C4D1), after five to seven weeks of nivolumab. Autologous stem cell transplantation was followed by relapse in every patient, and brentuximab vedotin exposure varied. Best overall response was complete response, partial response or progressive disease in these relapsed/refractory classical Hodgkin lymphoma patients. Measured with immunoSEQ multiplex PCR; TCRdb has only the in-frame clones, and not every one. The repertoire holds 45,000 or so clones, with roughly 73% as singletons. This CDR3 has 12 residues. Germline V gene sequence: CDR1 LNHDA, CDR2 SQIVND (reference sequence). The V end was cut by 6 bases, the J end by 5 bases, with 10 bases between. A remark on this clone: Its antigen is unknown.

The receptor comes from a human donor with classical Hodgkin lymphoma. The sample here was peripheral blood mononuclear cells (PBMCs), taken before the fourth cycle of nivolumab. V and J are TRBV19 and TRBJ1-1, with D unclear. The CDR3 region is CASSPQQTEAFF. The CDR3 DNA follows: TGTGCCAGTAGCCCACAGCAAACTGAAGCTTTCTTT.